Each of the 11 T cell receptor beta chains below was sequenced from the same sample in a study of CD8+ T cells in alopecia areata. After isolation, RNA underwent reverse transcription to generate cDNA as the sequencing template. This table comes from immunoSEQ multiplex PCR, and its TCRdb copy is limited to in-frame clones, with some not included. The sample carries 200,000 or so clones, about 40% recorded once. Stated treatment: oral pan-JAK inhibitor, 5-10 mg twice daily. Material: CD4+ T cells sorted from blood, obtained at roughly week 36, from a patient treated with tofacitinib. These receptors originate from a human donor with alopecia areata.

The chain joins TRBV5-6 to TRBJ1-2; D gene uncertain. The germline V gene has CDR1 SGHDT and CDR2 YYEEEE. This CDR3 is 13 amino acids long. The ends were cut back, 6 bases at V and 4 bases at J, with 13 bases in the middle. This CDR3 is CASTGRQTYGYTF. In DNA form, the CDR3 reads TGTGCCAGCACCGGACGGCAGACCTATGGCTACACCTTC. The whole variable domain, filled in from reference TRBV5-6 and TRBJ1-2, reads DAGVTQSPTHLIKTRGQQVTLRCSPKSGHDTVSWYQQALGQGPQFIFQYYEEEERQRGNFPDRFSGHQFPNYSSELNVNALLLGDSALYLCASTGRQTYGYTFGSGTRLTVV.

The rearrangement uses TRBV13 and TRBJ2-7; 8 bases line up with TRBD2. Germline V gene lookup returns CDR1 PRHDT and CDR2 FYEKMQ (reference sequence). The CDR3 is made up of 18 amino acids. J lost 0 bases, V lost 5 bases, and 15 bases had no gene match. CDR3 loop: CASSLGLGIGGTSYEQYF. The CDR3 DNA is TGTGCCAGCAGCCTGGGACTAGGGATCGGGGGGACCTCCTACGAGCAGTACTTC.

The chain combines TRBV2 with TRBJ2-1; tentatively, D is TRBD1 or TRBD2 (5 bases each). The CDR3 is 13 residues long. From germline, CDR1 is SNHLY and CDR2 FYNNEI. Trimming took off 6 bases at V and 7 bases at J, with 13 bases between the two ends. CDR3 protein: CASSWDRWNEQFF. In DNA, the CDR3 is TGTGCCAGCAGCTGGGACCGCTGGAATGAGCAGTTCTTC.

This clone has just a few counts. The chain uses TRBV10-3 and TRBJ1-2, with TRBD1 as a possible D gene (6 bases). The V gene's germline CDR1 is ENHRY and CDR2 SYGVKD. This CDR3 is 14 amino acids long. The V and J ends lost 2 bases and 2 bases respectively, with 9 bases between them. The CDR3 loop reads CAISERGANYGYTF. DNA for the CDR3: TGTGCCATCAGTGAGAGGGGGGCCAACTATGGCTACACCTTC.

J is TRBJ1-1 and V is TRBV7-3, with D uncertain. This CDR3 spans 14 amino acids. Germline CDR1 reads SGHTA; CDR2 reads FQGTGA. The V end lost 3 bases, the J end lost 2 bases, and 10 bases lay between the germline ends. The CDR3 DNA reads TGTGCCAGCAGCTTGGAGCAGATAAACACTGAAGCTTTCTTT. This codes for CASSLEQINTEAFF.

V and J are TRBV30 and TRBJ2-5; TRBD1 aligns across 7 bases. The CDR3 totals 15 residues. After removal of 0 bases from V and 5 bases from J, the junction contained 9 bases not matched to a gene. Germline CDR1 GTSNPN, CDR2 SVGIG (reference sequence). The CDR3, as DNA: TGTGCCTGGAGTGTAACGACAGGGTTGTTTGAGACCCAGTACTTC. It is translated as CAWSVTTGLFETQYF.

This chain uses TRBV29-1 with TRBJ2-7; 7 positions agree with TRBD1. V shed 7 bases, J shed 6 bases, and the junction held 12 bases outside the gene matches. Looked up from germline, CDR1 is SQVTM and CDR2 is ANQGSEA. This CDR3 is 13 amino acids long. The CDR3 reads CSADSLSGGEQYF. The CDR3 coding sequence is TGCAGCGCGGACAGCCTATCAGGGGGCGAGCAGTACTTC.

This sequence joins TRBV5-1 and TRBJ2-2; tentatively, D is TRBD2 (5 bases). The CDR3 totals 15 residues. Trimming removed 2 bases from V and 5 bases from J, with 13 bases in between. Germline V gene lookup returns CDR1 SGHRS and CDR2 YFSETQ. The CDR3 loop is CASSFGLTITGELFF. DNA for the CDR3: TGCGCCAGCAGCTTTGGACTGACAATAACCGGGGAGCTGTTTTTT.

This clone came up a few times. One end of the junction is discordant with germline, which a read error may explain. The chain recombines TRBV29-1 with TRBJ2-2; 7 nucleotides line up with TRBD2. CDR1 SQVTM and CDR2 ANQGSEA come from the germline V gene. The CDR3 contains 13 residues. The CDR3 region is CSVGTSHTGELFF. The CDR3 DNA reads as TGCAGCGTTGGGACTAGTCACACAGGGGAGCTGTTTTTT.

V and J are TRBV7-2 and TRBJ2-7, with TRBD2 matching 10 bases. V lost 1 base and J lost 4; bases outside the gene matches: 7. This CDR3 region has 16 residues. The germline V gene encodes CDR1 SGHTA and CDR2 FQGNSA. The CDR3 DNA is TGTGCCAGCAGCTTAGAGGTGGCTAGCGGGAGTTACGAGCAGTACTTC. Protein: CASSLEVASGSYEQYF.

This clone was counted a few times. This chain connects TRBV18 to TRBJ2-1; D is tentatively TRBD1 or TRBD2 (5 bases each). V shed 8 bases and J shed 0 bases, with 11 bases lying between them. This CDR3 is 14 amino acids long. CDR1 and CDR2 from the germline V gene are KGHSH and LQKENI. CDR3 sequence: CASDSGSSYNEQFF. Written as DNA, the CDR3 is TGTGCCAGCGACTCAGGGAGCTCCTACAATGAGCAGTTCTTC.